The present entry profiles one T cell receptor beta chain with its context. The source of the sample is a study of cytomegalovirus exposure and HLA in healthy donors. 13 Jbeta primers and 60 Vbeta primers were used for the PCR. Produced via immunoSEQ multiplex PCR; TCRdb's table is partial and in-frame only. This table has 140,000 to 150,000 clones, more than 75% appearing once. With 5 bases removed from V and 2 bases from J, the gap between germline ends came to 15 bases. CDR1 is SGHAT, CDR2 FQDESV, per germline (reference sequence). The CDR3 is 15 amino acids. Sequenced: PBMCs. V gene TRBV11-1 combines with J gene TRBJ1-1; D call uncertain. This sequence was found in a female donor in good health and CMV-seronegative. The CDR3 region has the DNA TGTGCCAGCAGCCTACCGACTGCGATTAACACTGAAGCTTTCTTT. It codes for CASSLPTAINTEAFF.